This T cell receptor (beta chain) was identified during a study of cytomegalovirus exposure and HLA in healthy donors. Primers included in the PCR were 60 Vbeta and 13 Jbeta primers. Some clones are missing from TCRdb's copy, which holds only in-frame ones; the method was immunoSEQ multiplex PCR. The sample consists of 130,000 or so clones, 75% to 85% of them appearing once. The CDR3 covers 14 residues. Trimming left V 4 bases short and J 2 bases short, with 11 bases between. From germline, CDR1 is SEHNR and CDR2 FQNEAQ (reference sequence). The sequenced material came from PBMCs. V gene TRBV7-9 combines with J gene TRBJ1-2; weak D call: TRBD1 (5 bases). The sequence was collected from a man aged 40-49 years in good health and CMV-seronegative. The CDR3 sequence: CASSSDRGNYGYTF. In nucleotides, the CDR3 is TGTGCCAGCAGCTCAGATAGGGGAAACTATGGCTACACCTTC.